These 6 T cell receptor beta chains were all obtained from the same sample, sequenced in a study of CD8+CD57+ T cells in acquired aplastic anemia. According to the study, genomic DNA was the template for TCR beta VDJ and CDR3 profiling. A single record per CDR3 protein comes from TCRdb applying MiXCR to the reads. Of about 180,000 distinct CDR3 sequences in the sample, 63% were seen once. Sequenced patients had shown CD8+CD57+ cell expansion by flow cytometry. Sample: sorted CD4+, CD8+, or CD8+CD57+ T cells (not recorded which) from PBMCs. The source of these receptors is a human donor with aplastic anemia.

This clonotype was detected ten times or more. The gene calls are TRBV7-9 and TRBJ1-1, with unresolved D. Trimming cost V 4 bases and J 8 bases, with 11 bases left between them. Germline CDR1 is SEHNR and CDR2 is FQNEAQ (reference sequence). This CDR3 has 12 residues. DNA of the CDR3: TGTGCCAGCAGCTCGATAGTAGAGGAAGCTTTCTTT. It specifies CASSSIVEEAFF. Combining the CDR3 with reference TRBV7-9 and TRBJ1-1 gives the whole variable domain DTGVSQNPRHKITKRGQNVTFRCDPISEHNRLYWYRQTLGQGPEFLTYFQNEAQLEKSRLLSDRFSAERPKGSFSTLEIQRTEQGDSAMYLCASSSIVEEAFFGQGTRLTVV.

The sample holds a few counts of this clonotype. In nucleotides, the CDR3 is TGTGCTTGGACCTTGGGTGAGCCGAATGAAAAACTGTTTTTT. Translated: CAWTLGEPNEKLFF. This chain connects TRBV7-8 to TRBJ1-4, with D hard to call. The CDR3 sequence is 14 residues long. Germline lookup yields CDR1 SGHVS and CDR2 FQNEAQ.

The chain uses TRBV20-1 and TRBJ2-5, with unresolved D. The CDR3 spans 14 residues. Germline CDR1 reads DFQATT; CDR2 reads SNEGSKA (reference sequence). V was shortened by 0 bases and J by 1 base, with 9 bases between the two germline ends. The CDR3 loop reads CSARDRWGQETQYF. CDR3 DNA sequence: TGCAGTGCTAGAGATAGGTGGGGCCAAGAGACCCAGTACTTC.

The table lists this clonotype with a few counts. V usage is TRBV7-2 and J usage is TRBJ2-7; 10 positions match TRBD2. This CDR3 has 13 residues. With 3 bases clipped from V and 4 bases from J, the junction kept 0 bases outside the gene matches. Germline CDR1 reads SGHTA; CDR2 reads FQGNSA. CDR3 DNA sequence: TGTGCCAGCAGCTTGACTAGCGGGTACGAGCAGTACTTC. This codes for CASSLTSGYEQYF.

This clonotype was detected ten times or more. The chain carries TRBV25-1 and TRBJ1-2, with D perhaps matching TRBD1 (5 bases). Trimming took 2 bases from V and 8 from J, leaving 12 bases between them. CDR1 is MGHDK, CDR2 SYGVNS, per germline. CDR3 length: 13 amino acids. CDR3 region: CASSERVGAGYTF. The CDR3 DNA follows: TGTGCCAGCAGTGAAAGGGTCGGGGCCGGCTACACCTTC.

This clonotype was counted at least ten times. The chain uses TRBV7-9 and TRBJ2-3; 7 bases agree with TRBD1. V was pared by 5 bases and J by 0 bases, with 5 bases of the junction left unmatched. There are 15 residues in the CDR3. Germline V CDR1 and CDR2: SEHNR, FQNEAQ (reference sequence). Here the CDR3 reads CASSPKGASTDTQYF. DNA of the CDR3: TGTGCCAGCAGCCCGAAGGGGGCTAGCACAGATACGCAGTATTTT. Based on the CDR3 plus reference TRBV7-9 and TRBJ2-3, the full variable domain is DTGVSQNPRHKITKRGQNVTFRCDPISEHNRLYWYRQTLGQGPEFLTYFQNEAQLEKSRLLSDRFSAERPKGSFSTLEIQRTEQGDSAMYLCASSPKGASTDTQYFGPGTRLTVL.